This T cell receptor beta chain appears in the sequencing data of a study of blood T cell repertoires in COVID-19. In the study's own analysis: Quantification of nucleated cells was approximated via reference gene primer amplification. Only in-frame clones appear in the TCRdb table, and some are missing; sequencing was by immunoSEQ multiplex PCR. V, J and clone size derive from that table, while D and trimming were established from the DNA sequence. The sample holds roughly 250,000 clones, roughly 84% seen once. V was clipped by 1 base and J by 0 bases, with 7 bases between them. In germline, CDR1 is SGHAT, CDR2 FQNNGV. This CDR3 is built from 15 residues.

The J gene is TRBJ1-3, the V gene TRBV11-2; no clear D gene. Sequencing input: peripheral blood. This TCR came from a woman aged 40 to 50 who had recovered from COVID-19. CDR3 sequence (DNA): TGTGCCAGCAGCTTAGTGAGGCTCTCTGGAAACACCATATATTTT. Translated: CASSLVRLSGNTIYF.